Listed here is a single T cell receptor beta chain. It has no known antigen specificity. One base away there is no much larger clone; base qualities are not given. These data belong to a study of blood T cell repertoires in COVID-19 (TCRdb year 2020). Concerning the study at large: Samples from collaborators originated in the United States, Italy and Spain and spanned both the acute and convalescent phases of COVID-19. The material from the prospective study consisted of cDNA or gDNA derived from T cells, B-cell-depleted T cells, or PBMCs. Subjects who had been exposed to COVID-19, were actively infected with it, or had recovered from it provided the deeply sampled blood TCRbeta repertoires that made up the dataset. The repertoires were released in a freely available public database meant as a resource for research on the immune response to SARS-CoV-2. Samples were obtained from the ongoing ImmuneRACE study (first 160 participants) and from over 1,000 subjects provided by 6 global collaborators. Sample metadata almost always included a de-identified subject ID, COVID-19 status, age in years and sex. Where available, HLA class I and class II types were taken from metadata supplied by the sample provider and were not determined by assay-based typing.

One collaborating source in Seattle enrolled patients while the patients were actively infected and followed the patients over time throughout the course of disease. Each collaborating institution followed its own protocols to collect whole blood in K2EDTA tubes. Collaborator samples were shipped for TCRbeta analysis as frozen whole blood, isolated PBMCs, or DNA extracted from either sample type. V and J are truncated by 1 base and 4 bases respectively, leaving an intervening sequence of 10 bases. The CDR1 and CDR2 encoded by the germline V gene (reference sequence) are LNHDA and SQIVND. The CDR3 goes from the cysteine to the phenylalanine over 14 residues. Of the read, only the CDR3 DNA is kept; its 42 bases are in frame from base 1. The immunoSEQ Assay, a bias-controlled multiplex PCR, was used to amplify TCRbeta CDR3 regions from genomic DNA. Concerning the study's data processing: Nucleated cell counts per sample were estimated from amplification of reference gene primers within the assay. To quantify the absolute abundance of each unique TCRbeta CDR3 rearrangement, sequence reads were collapsed and filtered. For each sample, productive Simpson clonality was calculated as the square root of Simpson's diversity index over productive rearrangements. TCRdb carries this immuneACCESS record with in-frame sequences only. Its versions omit some clonotypes, under half of them owing to an unresolved V gene in the studies checked, with the rest unexplained. The DNA gave D and trimming, while V, J and clone size come from that table. The sample contains around 190,000 clones, 70% to 90% of them found a single time. Around 17% of the sample goes to the ten largest clones.

Results the study describes overall, beyond this receptor: Clinical and demographic metadata were provided uncurated, with the amount varying by source and participant.

The rearranged segments are TRBV19 and TRBJ2-5, with a tentative D gene TRBD1 over 6 matching bases. The source is a man between 50 and 59 years old with COVID-19, enrolled during active disease. Sample: peripheral blood. Here is the DNA: TGTGCCAGTAGTATAGGGCAGGGGACAGAGACCCAGTACTTC. It codes for CASSIGQGTETQYF. Here the CDR3 is joined to the reference TRBV19 and TRBJ2-5 genes, and the full variable domain is: DGGITQSPKYLFRKEGQNVTLSCEQNLNHDAMYWYRQDPGQGLRLIYYSQIVNDFQKGDIAEGYSVSREKKESFPLTVTSAQKNPTAFYLCASSIGQGTETQYFGPGTRLLVL.